Each of the 2 T cell receptor beta chains below was sequenced from the same sample in a study of cytomegalovirus exposure and HLA in healthy donors. The primer mix had 60 Vbeta and 13 Jbeta primers. Clones were read by immunoSEQ multiplex PCR, and TCRdb kept only the in-frame ones, dropping some. This repertoire shows 150,000 to 200,000 clones, about 75% found once; its top ten account for about 7.7%. The source material was PBMCs. The receptors were gathered from a woman between 40 and 50 years old in good health and CMV-seropositive.

The chain carries TRBV19 and TRBJ1-4; 11 nucleotides agree with TRBD1. J gave up 6 bases and V 5 bases, and 5 bases lay outside the gene matches. This CDR3 is built from 15 residues. Germline V CDR1 and CDR2: LNHDA, SQIVND (reference sequence). The CDR3 loop is CASSSDRGPDEKLFF. The CDR3, as DNA: TGTGCCAGTAGTTCGGACAGGGGGCCAGATGAAAAACTGTTTTTT.

This chain joins TRBV18 and TRBJ2-5; D perhaps matches TRBD1 (6 bases). The CDR3 is 13 amino acids. V was clipped by 8 bases and J by 5 bases, with 15 bases between them. Germline CDR1 and CDR2: KGHSH and LQKENI. The CDR3, as DNA: TGTGCCAGCACCAGGGGCAGGGGTGAGACCCAGTACTTC. As protein: CASTRGRGETQYF.